The 21 T cell receptor beta chains below come from one sample, sequenced in a study of cytomegalovirus exposure and HLA in healthy donors. Primers for the PCR totalled 60 Vbeta and 13 Jbeta. Measured with immunoSEQ multiplex PCR; TCRdb has only the in-frame clones, and not every one. The table records about 86,000 clones, roughly 80% of them present only once. Sequenced material: PBMCs. Receptors originate from a woman in her 40s in good health and CMV-seropositive.

This chain connects TRBV9 to TRBJ2-3; a possible D gene is TRBD1 (5 bases). The CDR3 extends over 13 amino acids. With 0 bases removed from V and 6 bases from J, the gap between germline ends came to 8 bases. Germline CDR1 SGDLS, CDR2 YYNGEE. CDR3 amino acids: CASSVVPGDTQYF. The CDR3 DNA sequence: TGTGCCAGCAGCGTAGTCCCAGGGGATACGCAGTATTTT. Full variable domain (rest looked up from reference TRBV9 and TRBJ2-3): DSGVTQTPKHLITATGQRVTLRCSPRSGDLSVYWYQQSLDQGLQFLIQYYNGEERAKGNILERFSAQQFPDLHSELNLSSLELGDSALYFCASSVVPGDTQYFGPGTRLTVL.

The chain uses TRBV28 and TRBJ1-5, with 7 bases matching TRBD1. The V and J ends lost 2 bases and 7 bases, in that order; junction bases with no gene match: 5. This CDR3 comprises 14 residues. Germline lookup yields CDR1 MDHEN and CDR2 SYDVKM. CDR3 protein: CASSLTNRGQPQHF. In nucleotides, the CDR3 is TGTGCCAGCAGTTTAACGAACAGGGGCCAGCCCCAGCATTTT.

The CDR3, as DNA: TGTGCCAGCAGCCTTTCCAGCGGGAGAAAACACGAGCAGTACTTC. Protein: CASSLSSGRKHEQYF. The chain carries TRBV28 and TRBJ2-7, with 8 bases matching TRBD2. V gave up 6 bases and J gave up 5 bases; unmatched junction bases: 12. The CDR3 is 15 amino acids. Germline CDR1 and CDR2: MDHEN and SYDVKM.

This clone has only a few counts. The chain links TRBV27 to TRBJ1-1, with D maybe TRBD1 (5 bases). CDR3 size: 13 residues. Deletions cut 4 bases from V and 6 bases from J, with 12 bases between. Germline V lookup: CDR1 MNHEY, CDR2 SMNVEV (reference sequence). The CDR3 sequence is CASSWRGGSEAFF. In DNA, the CDR3 is TGTGCCAGCAGTTGGAGGGGTGGATCTGAAGCTTTCTTT.

Written as DNA, the CDR3 is TGTGCCAGCAGCCAAGCCCGGACAGGGGAAGCTTTCTTT. The encoded protein is CASSQARTGEAFF. The V gene is TRBV14, the J gene TRBJ1-1, with TRBD1 identical over 8 bases. CDR3 length equals 13 residues. V shed 1 base, J shed 8 bases, and the junction held 3 bases outside the gene matches. Germline CDR1 is SGHDN and CDR2 is FVKESK. Complete variable domain (other parts from reference TRBV14 and TRBJ1-1): EAGVTQFPSHSVIEKGQTVTLRCDPISGHDNLYWYRRVMGKEIKFLLHFVKESKQDESGMPNNRFLAERTGGTYSTLKVQPAELEDSGVYFCASSQARTGEAFFGQGTRLTVV.

The chain employs TRBV23-1 and TRBJ2-1, with D maybe TRBD2 (8 bases). TRBV23-1 falls under the ORF class, with uncertain function. V lost 0 bases and J 2 bases, leaving 32 bases between the germline ends. This CDR3 region has 23 residues. CDR3 in DNA: TGCGCCAGCAGTCAATCGGCACGGCGCGTGGGGACGGGAGGGACAGCAGCCTACAATGAGCAGTTCTTC. Residues: CASSQSARRVGTGGTAAYNEQFF.

This chain uses TRBV4-1 with TRBJ2-7, with D perhaps matching TRBD1 (6 bases). Trimming stripped 0 bases from V and 4 bases from J, with 22 bases between. CDR1 and CDR2 (germline): MGHRA, YSYEKL. There are 18 residues in the CDR3. The CDR3 reads CASSQEPPPTGGLYEQYF. The CDR3 DNA sequence: TGCGCCAGCAGCCAAGAACCCCCGCCGACAGGTGGCTTATACGAGCAGTACTTC.

The rearrangement links TRBV18 to TRBJ1-5, with D unresolved. This CDR3 has 14 amino acids. The germline V and J ends were trimmed by 2 bases and 2 bases, with 7 bases remaining between them. The germline gives CDR1 KGHSH, CDR2 LQKENI. The DNA for the CDR3 is TGTGCCAGCTCACCAGCATCGGGCAATCAGCCCCAGCATTTT. It codes for CASSPASGNQPQHF.

This chain links TRBV27 with TRBJ2-5, with 11 bases matching TRBD1. The CDR3 runs 16 residues. Losses at the gene ends were 5 bases for V and 5 bases for J; bases not matched to a gene: 10. The V gene's germline CDR1 is MNHEY and CDR2 SMNVEV (reference sequence). CDR3 coding DNA: TGTGCCAGCAGTCCGTTTGGGGACAGGGGGGGGGAGACCCAGTACTTC. Its translation: CASSPFGDRGGETQYF.

This chain connects TRBV7-2 to TRBJ1-1, with 7 nucleotides matching TRBD1. V dropped 1 base and J dropped 11; count of bases not matched to a gene: 7. Germline V gene sequence: CDR1 SGHTA, CDR2 FQGNSA. CDR3 length equals 13 residues. CDR3 sequence (DNA): TGTGCCAGCAGCTTAGAAAGGGGGCTAGAGGCTTTCTTT. Translated: CASSLERGLEAFF.

This clone was observed a few times. This chain connects TRBV2 to TRBJ2-7; 8 positions match TRBD1. CDR1 and CDR2 from the germline V gene are SNHLY and FYNNEI. J lost 6 bases, V lost 1 base, and 8 bases had no gene match. The CDR3 has 15 residues. CDR3 protein: CASSEGAGGVREQYF. The CDR3 DNA sequence: TGTGCCAGCAGTGAAGGGGCAGGGGGCGTACGCGAGCAGTACTTC.

This clone was seen more than once but under ten times. The chain links TRBV15 to TRBJ2-1; D may be TRBD2 (5 bases). The CDR3 has 20 residues. CDR1 is LNHNV and CDR2 is YYDKDF in the germline V gene (reference sequence). The V end was cut by 1 base, the J end by 1 base, with 23 bases between. CDR3 in amino acids: CATSRVGIHAQRGSYNEQFF. The CDR3 DNA reads TGTGCCACCAGCAGAGTGGGTATCCACGCCCAAAGAGGGTCCTACAATGAGCAGTTCTTC. Full variable domain (missing parts from reference TRBV15 and TRBJ2-1): DAMVIQNPRYQVTQFGKPVTLSCSQTLNHNVMYWYQQKSSQAPKLLFHYYDKDFNNEADTPDNFQSRRPNTSFCFLDIRSPGLGDTAMYLCATSRVGIHAQRGSYNEQFFGPGTRLTVL.

This clone was detected a few times. The chain couples TRBV5-4 to TRBJ2-3; the D gene is possibly TRBD2 (5 bases). Trimming shortened V by 2 bases and J by 1 base, and 8 bases separated the two germline ends. The CDR3 totals 14 residues. Germline CDR1 reads SGHNT; CDR2 reads YYREEE (reference sequence). In nucleotides, the CDR3 is TGTGCCAGCAGCTTAGGCGGGCGCACAGATACGCAGTATTTT. It yields the protein CASSLGGRTDTQYF. Using reference TRBV5-4 and TRBJ2-3 for the parts outside the CDR3, the full variable domain is ETGVTQSPTHLIKTRGQQVTLRCSSQSGHNTVSWYQQALGQGPQFIFQYYREEENGRGNFPPRFSGLQFPNYSSELNVNALELDDSALYLCASSLGGRTDTQYFGPGTRLTVL.

J is TRBJ2-4 and V is TRBV19, with TRBD1 matching 11 bases. From germline, CDR1 is LNHDA and CDR2 SQIVND (reference sequence). The CDR3 is 14 amino acids. V shed 7 bases and J 8 bases; nucleotides not matched to a gene: 7. CDR3 DNA: TGTGCCAGTACAAGGACAGGGGGCGAGTACATTCAGTACTTC. Protein sequence: CASTRTGGEYIQYF.

This clone was recorded only once. The V gene is TRBV28, the J gene TRBJ1-2, with 10 bases lining up with TRBD1. This CDR3 is 14 amino acids long. The V gene end was trimmed by 8 bases and the J gene end by 8 bases; junction bases not matched to a gene: 11. Germline lookup yields CDR1 MDHEN and CDR2 SYDVKM. DNA of the CDR3: TGTGCCAGCTTGAATGGACAGGGGGGAACAGGCTACACCTTC. Its protein product is CASLNGQGGTGYTF.

The V call is TRBV7-8, the J call TRBJ1-1, with D possibly TRBD1 on 6 matching bases. The CDR3 covers 18 residues. Between the trimmed V and J ends, which lost 2 bases and 3 bases, there was a span of 22 bases. Germline loops: CDR1 SGHVS, CDR2 FQNEAQ. CDR3 in amino acids: CASSLRWSLRGWDTEAFF. The CDR3 coding sequence is TGTGCCAGCAGCTTAAGATGGTCGTTGAGGGGGTGGGACACTGAAGCTTTCTTT.

The chain is built from TRBV18 and TRBJ1-2; D is perhaps TRBD1 (6 bases). V lost 2 bases to trimming and J lost 4 bases, with 17 bases between them. The CDR3 runs to 16 residues. The V gene's germline CDR1 is KGHSH and CDR2 LQKENI. This CDR3 reads CASSPGQLLAGYGYTF. As DNA, the CDR3 is TGTGCCAGCTCACCAGGACAGCTCCTCGCGGGCTATGGCTACACCTTC. Full variable domain (outside the CDR3, taken from reference TRBV18 and TRBJ1-2): NAGVMQNPRHLVRRRGQEARLRCSPMKGHSHVYWYRQLPEEGLKFMVYLQKENIIDESGMPKERFSAEFPKEGPSILRIQQVVRGDSAAYFCASSPGQLLAGYGYTFGSGTRLTVV.

The chain employs TRBV30 and TRBJ1-1, with 7 bases that match TRBD1. J lost 3 bases, V lost 3 bases, and 10 bases had no gene match. The CDR3 extends over 15 amino acids. CDR1 and CDR2 from the germline V gene are GTSNPN and SVGIG (reference sequence). CDR3 region: CAWRMITGVYTEAFF. In nucleotides, the CDR3 is TGTGCCTGGAGAATGATTACAGGGGTATACACTGAAGCTTTCTTT.

The V call is TRBV19, the J call TRBJ1-5; a weak D match, TRBD1 (5 bases). V was trimmed by 6 bases and J by 4 bases, leaving 16 bases between them. The CDR3 runs to 15 residues. Per germline, CDR1 LNHDA and CDR2 SQIVND (reference sequence). CDR3 coding DNA: TGTGCCAGTAGCGAGGGGAGGCTAGGAAATCAGCCCCAGCATTTT. It codes for CASSEGRLGNQPQHF.

J is TRBJ2-1 and V is TRBV7-3; 7 bases line up with TRBD2. The CDR3 has 14 amino acids. J was trimmed by 8 bases and V by 1 base; bases with no gene match: 5. The germline V gene has CDR1 SGHTA and CDR2 FQGTGA. CDR3 in DNA: TGTGCCAGCAGCTTAATGTGGGGAGGGGATGAGCAGTTCTTC. Translation: CASSLMWGGDEQFF.

This sequence joins TRBV4-3 and TRBJ2-7; D not certain. V dropped 0 bases and J dropped 0 bases, with 12 bases sitting between them. This CDR3 spans 16 amino acids. The V gene's germline CDR1 is LGHNA and CDR2 YSLEER. The CDR3 region has the DNA TGCGCCAGCAGCCAAGAGAGGCGGAGTATCTCCTACGAGCAGTACTTC. It specifies CASSQERRSISYEQYF.